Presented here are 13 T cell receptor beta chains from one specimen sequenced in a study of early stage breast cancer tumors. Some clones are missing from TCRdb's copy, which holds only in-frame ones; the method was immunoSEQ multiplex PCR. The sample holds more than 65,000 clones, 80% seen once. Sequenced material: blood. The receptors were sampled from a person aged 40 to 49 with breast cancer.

The CDR3 reads CASSLARETEAFF. The CDR3 region has the DNA TGCGCCAGCAGCTTGGCCAGAGAGACTGAAGCTTTCTTT. This chain connects TRBV5-1 to TRBJ1-1; D unclear. With 0 bases removed from V and 5 bases from J, the gap between germline ends came to 8 bases. The length of the CDR3 is 13 residues. Germline assignment: CDR1 SGHRS and CDR2 YFSETQ.

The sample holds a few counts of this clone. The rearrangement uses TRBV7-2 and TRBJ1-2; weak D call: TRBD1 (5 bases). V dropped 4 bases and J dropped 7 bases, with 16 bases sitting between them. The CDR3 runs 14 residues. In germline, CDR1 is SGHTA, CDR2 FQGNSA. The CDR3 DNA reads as TGTGCCAGCAGCTCCCTCGACAGACAGACTGGCTACACCTTC. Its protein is CASSSLDRQTGYTF.

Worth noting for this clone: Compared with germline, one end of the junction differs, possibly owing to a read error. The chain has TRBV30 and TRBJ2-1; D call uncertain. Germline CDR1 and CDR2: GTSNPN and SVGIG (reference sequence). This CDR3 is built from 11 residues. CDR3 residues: CTLTSYNEQFF. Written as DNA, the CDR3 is TGCACTCTAACCTCCTACAATGAGCAGTTCTTC.

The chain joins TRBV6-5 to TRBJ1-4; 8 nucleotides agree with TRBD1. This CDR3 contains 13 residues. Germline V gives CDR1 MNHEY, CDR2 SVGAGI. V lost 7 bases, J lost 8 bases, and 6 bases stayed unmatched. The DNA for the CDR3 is TGTGCCAGCAAGTTCAGGGGGCGGGAAAAACTGTTTTTT. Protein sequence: CASKFRGREKLFF.

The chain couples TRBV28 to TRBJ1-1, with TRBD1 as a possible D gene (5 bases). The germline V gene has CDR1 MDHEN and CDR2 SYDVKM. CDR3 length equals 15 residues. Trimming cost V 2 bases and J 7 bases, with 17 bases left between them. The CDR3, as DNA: TGTGCCAGCAGTTTAATACGGGGGGGAGTTGGTGAAGCTTTCTTT. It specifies CASSLIRGGVGEAFF. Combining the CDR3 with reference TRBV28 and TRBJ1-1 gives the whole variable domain DVKVTQSSRYLVKRTGEKVFLECVQDMDHENMFWYRQDPGLGLRLIYFSYDVKMKEKGDIPEGYSVSREKKERFSLILESASTNQTSMYLCASSLIRGGVGEAFFGQGTRLTVV.

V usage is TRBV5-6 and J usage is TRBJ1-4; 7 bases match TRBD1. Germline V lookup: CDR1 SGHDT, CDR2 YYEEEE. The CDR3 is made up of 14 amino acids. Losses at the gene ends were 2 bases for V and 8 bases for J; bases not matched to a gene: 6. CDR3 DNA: TGTGCCAGCAGCTTTAAGGGGGCGGGGGAAAAACTGTTTTTT. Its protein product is CASSFKGAGEKLFF.

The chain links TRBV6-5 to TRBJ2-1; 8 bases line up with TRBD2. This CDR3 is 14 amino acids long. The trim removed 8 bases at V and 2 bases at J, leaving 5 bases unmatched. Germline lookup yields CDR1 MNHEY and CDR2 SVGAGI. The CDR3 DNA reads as TGTGCCAGCTGTAGCGGGAAACCCTACAATGAGCAGTTCTTC. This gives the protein CASCSGKPYNEQFF.

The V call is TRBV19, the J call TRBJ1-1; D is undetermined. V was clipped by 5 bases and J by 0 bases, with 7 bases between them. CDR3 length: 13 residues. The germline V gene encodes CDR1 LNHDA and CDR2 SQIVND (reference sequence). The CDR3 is CASSPNMNTEAFF. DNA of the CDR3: TGTGCCAGTAGTCCGAATATGAACACTGAAGCTTTCTTT.

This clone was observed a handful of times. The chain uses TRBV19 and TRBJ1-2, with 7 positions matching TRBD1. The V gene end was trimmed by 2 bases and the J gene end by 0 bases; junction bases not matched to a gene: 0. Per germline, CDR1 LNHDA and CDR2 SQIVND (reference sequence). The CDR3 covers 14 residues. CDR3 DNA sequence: TGTGCCAGTAGTATACAGGGGGCTAACTATGGCTACACCTTC. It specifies CASSIQGANYGYTF.

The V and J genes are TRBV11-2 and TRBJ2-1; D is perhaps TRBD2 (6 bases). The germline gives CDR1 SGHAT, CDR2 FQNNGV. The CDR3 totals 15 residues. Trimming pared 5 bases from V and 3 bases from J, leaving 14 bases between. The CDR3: CASSPTGTVYNEQFF. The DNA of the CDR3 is TGTGCCAGCAGCCCGACCGGGACTGTCTACAATGAGCAGTTCTTC.

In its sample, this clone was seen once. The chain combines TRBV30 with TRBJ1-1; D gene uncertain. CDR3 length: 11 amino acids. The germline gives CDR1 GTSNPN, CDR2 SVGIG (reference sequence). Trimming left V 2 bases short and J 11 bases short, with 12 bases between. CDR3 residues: CAWSISIGAFF. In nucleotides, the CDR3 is TGTGCCTGGAGTATTTCTATCGGGGCTTTCTTT.

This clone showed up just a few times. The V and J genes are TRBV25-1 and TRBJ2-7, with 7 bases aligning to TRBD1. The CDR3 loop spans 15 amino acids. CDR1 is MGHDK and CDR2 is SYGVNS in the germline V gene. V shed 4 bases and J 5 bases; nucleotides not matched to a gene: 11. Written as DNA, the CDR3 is TGTGCCAGCAGTGCCGGGAACAGGGGAGTGGACGAGCAGTACTTC. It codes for CASSAGNRGVDEQYF.

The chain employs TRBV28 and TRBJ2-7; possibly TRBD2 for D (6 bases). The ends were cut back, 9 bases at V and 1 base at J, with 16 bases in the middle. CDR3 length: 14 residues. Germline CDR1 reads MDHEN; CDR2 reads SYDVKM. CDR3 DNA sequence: TGTGCCAGTTCGTCGGGAGCGCTTTCCTACGAGCAGTACTTC. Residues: CASSSGALSYEQYF.